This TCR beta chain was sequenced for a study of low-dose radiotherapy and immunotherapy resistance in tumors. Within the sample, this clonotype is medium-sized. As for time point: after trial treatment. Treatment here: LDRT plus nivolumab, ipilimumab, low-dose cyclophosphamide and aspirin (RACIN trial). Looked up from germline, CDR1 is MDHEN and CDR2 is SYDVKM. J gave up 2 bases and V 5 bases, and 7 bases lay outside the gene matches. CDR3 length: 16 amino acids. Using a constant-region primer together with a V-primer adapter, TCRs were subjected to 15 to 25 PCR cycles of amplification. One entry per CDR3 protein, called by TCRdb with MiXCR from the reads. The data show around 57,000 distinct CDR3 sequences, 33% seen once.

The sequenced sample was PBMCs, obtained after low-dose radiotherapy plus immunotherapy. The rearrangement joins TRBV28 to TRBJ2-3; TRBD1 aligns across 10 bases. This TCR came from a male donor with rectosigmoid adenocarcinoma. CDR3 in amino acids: CASSTPGTGATDTQYF. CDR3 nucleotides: TGTGCCAGCAGTACGCCCGGGACAGGGGCCACAGATACGCAGTATTTT.